This T cell receptor beta chain was sequenced in a study of early T cells in non-severe SARS-CoV-2 infection. Study observations and caveats: VDJdb-based matching was biased toward anti-spike CD8 responses and missed private and CD4 specificities.

At least ten counts were recorded for this clonotype. No antigen is known for it. Germline V CDR1 and CDR2: SQVTM, ANQGSEA. The V segment lost 1 base and the J segment 8 bases; nucleotides outside the gene matches: 7. The CDR3 is 14 amino acids. The library protocol tagged individual cDNA molecules with unique molecular identifiers. TCRdb re-derived calls from the 5' RACE reads in MiXCR, one entry per CDR3 protein. This table has about 70,000 distinct CDR3 sequences, 13% to 15% appearing once. Here the sequenced sample was whole blood, taken at baseline. The chain links TRBV29-1 to TRBJ2-1, with TRBD1 matching 8 bases. The sequence was collected from an adult who was a healthcare worker with PCR-confirmed SARS-CoV-2 infection or an uninfected control (not recorded which). This CDR3 reads CSVEGQGRVHEQFF. Here the CDR3 DNA reads TGCAGCGTTGAAGGACAGGGGCGGGTCCATGAGCAGTTCTTC.